This TCR beta chain was identified during a study of T cells after yellow fever vaccination (dated by TCRdb to between 2019 and 2020). For the study in its entirety: Libraries from fractions with low cell numbers were prepared with the SMART-Seq v4 Ultra Low Input RNA kit. To follow T-cell clones before and after primary and booster YFV17D yellow fever vaccination, bulk TCR alpha and beta repertoires were sequenced over time. Bulk PBMC replicates and cell subsets were isolated from blood drawn at multiple timepoints before and after both primary and secondary immunization. The cohort comprised two healthy male donors, one aged 18 to 30 and one aged 30 to 40 years.

The treatment or condition label corresponds to: live attenuated yellow fever vaccine strain. At each blood-draw timepoint, two biological replicates of bulk PBMCs were obtained. PBMCs were isolated from peripheral blood using a standard Ficoll-Paque protocol. RNA was extracted with TriZol from bulk PBMCs, CD4 and CD8 fractions, and dextramer-positive and dextramer-negative fractions. TCRdb names Illumina NovaSeq 6000 as the instrument used. TCR cDNA was made using 5'RACE template switching, a step that added a universal primer site and unique molecular identifiers. Priming of cDNA synthesis was performed from both the TCR alpha and TCR beta constant segments. Libraries were amplified in two PCR steps, with sample barcodes and sequencing adapters added in the second step. Libraries were sequenced on Illumina HiSeq 2500 (2x100 bp) or NovaSeq (2x150 bp). The study's processing was this. MIGEC was used to demultiplex reads and collapse the reads into UMI consensus sequences, and MiXCR was used for V(D)J alignment. Vaccine-responding clonotypes were defined with edgeR using replicate PBMC samples, requiring FDR below 0.01 and a log2 fold change above 5 up to day 15. CD4 or CD8 identity was assigned to each bulk clonotype according to whether the clonotype was present at higher abundance in the sequenced CD4 repertoire or the sequenced CD8 repertoire. TCRdb passed the public sequencing reads through fastp at Q25 and MiXCR, retaining productive beta sequences. Each entry merges the rows of one CDR3 protein and shows their most common DNA and genes. It is TCRdb's table, rather than the study itself, that gives the V and J calls and clone size. This sample comprises just over 300,000 distinct CDR3 sequences, around 3.9% of them detected only once. The leading ten clones occupy about a quarter of the sample.

The research as a whole found: The secondary T-cell response was found to be weaker but faster than the primary response, with a peak reached on day 5 rather than on day 15. Most clones expanded after primary vaccination were re-detected after the booster (almost 98% of CD4 and 88% of CD8), suggesting broad memory maintenance. A small fraction of clonotypes appeared in both the CD4 and CD8 compartments, likely as a result of convergent recombination. The study included only two donors, which limits how far the findings can be generalized. Because abundant contaminating clonotypes from the bulk population could be contained in FACS-sorted repertoires, computational filtering was required.

The CDR3 numbers 13 residues from cysteine through phenylalanine. The only DNA kept is the CDR3, 39 bases in frame from the first base. The germline V gene (reference sequence) yields LNHNV for CDR1 and YYDKDF for CDR2. The germline ends are 7 bases apart after V is trimmed by 0 bases and J by 5 bases. This clonotype appeared many times. It lacks a known antigen. The sample holds no much larger clone one base away, and base qualities are not on file. The TCR comes from a man younger than 35 who received the YFV17D yellow fever vaccine. The chain uses TRBV15 and TRBJ1-2; too little of a D gene remains to name it. The source material was PBMCs, sampled on the day of the yellow fever booster vaccination. The CDR3 protein: CATSRDLGYGYTF. The sequence in DNA is TGTGCCACCAGCAGAGATCTGGGGTATGGCTACACCTTC.